Listed here is a single TCR beta chain. As yet, its antigen is unknown. Cells designated naive CD8 were CD45RO-negative and were positively selected for CCR7, with terminally differentiated effector memory CD45RA+ cells excluded. The donors were all Caucasian adults (living in Nashville, Tennessee). The DNA input per sorted-subset replicate PCR was about 190 ng, corresponding to 32,000 or so T cell genomes. Source study methods: Filtering differed, since immunoSEQ gave only junction sequences and no quality scores. Here immunoSEQ multiplex PCR was the method, and the copy in TCRdb shows in-frame clones only, minus some. D and trimming were read from the DNA, whereas the V and J calls and clone size are those reported in that table. The data show over 2,000,000 clones, with 80% to 95% seen just once and around 1.7% held by the top ten. The sample comes from a study of shared clonotypes between healthy human individuals. Study-level results: Naive CD4 clonotypes were shared across a handful of donors at roughly 5%.

The CDR3 consists of 17 residues. The germline V gene encodes CDR1 SNHLY and CDR2 FYNNEI. V lost 3 bases and J 2 bases, leaving 20 bases between the germline ends. V gene TRBV2 combines with J gene TRBJ2-7; a weak D match, TRBD1 (5 bases). Sequencing input: naive CD8+ T cells from PBMCs. This receptor was taken from a man aged 18 to 30 in good health. Some clones in this sample may be carry-over from other donors' samples. CDR3 sequence (DNA): TGTGCCAGCAGTGAGGTGTCAGGGAACCGTGGAACCTACGAGCAGTACTTC. This sequence encodes CASSEVSGNRGTYEQYF.